This T cell receptor (beta chain) was identified in a study of T cell repertoires in cytomegalovirus infection. On the study more broadly: Carrying CMV and the relevant HLA type showed in public TCR beta signatures.

As concerns this clonotype: Its specificity is not known.

CDR1 and CDR2 (germline): LGHDT, YNNKEL (reference sequence). The CDR3 runs to 16 residues. Between the trimmed V and J ends, which lost 2 bases and 4 bases, there was a span of 15 bases. TCRdb independently ran MiXCR on the reads; one entry per CDR3 protein. The sample holds 740,000 or so distinct CDR3 sequences, about a third seen once. Study observations and caveats: Individuals carrying CMV plus the relevant HLA were identified by cumulative frequency of public TCR beta families. HLA-C-restricted TCR beta clonotypes specific for CMV led the ex vivo response.

The receptor was derived from a human donor in good health (CMV status not recorded). Some clones in this sample may be carry-over from other donors' samples. This sequence joins TRBV3-1 and TRBJ1-3; D possibly corresponds to TRBD1 (6 bases). Sequencing input: PBMCs. The CDR3 DNA follows: TGTGCCAGCAGCCAACAGGCAGGGGTCGTGGGAAACACCATATATTTT. Translating it yields CASSQQAGVVGNTIYF.